This entry is about one TCR beta chain. This entry comes from a study of blood T cells in healthy people across ages. The overall study: Template-switching capture recovered about one barcoded beta molecule per two T cells.

Sample-barcoded 5' priming and a J-beta primer mix drove a second PCR of 7 to 11 cycles. A 12-random-nucleotide template-switch adaptor tagged each cDNA molecule. TCRdb re-called the 5' RACE reads with MiXCR, one entry per CDR3 protein. The sample consists of 650,000 to 900,000 distinct CDR3 sequences, around 62% of them appearing once. CDR1 and CDR2 from the germline V gene are ENHRY and SYGVKD. The CDR3 spans 14 residues. V was clipped by 2 bases and J by 11 bases, with 16 bases between them. The source material was blood. The TCR was taken from a man aged 30 to 45 in good health. The chain has TRBV10-3 and TRBJ1-5; possibly TRBD1 for D (6 bases). The CDR3 DNA reads as TGTGCCATCAGTGAGGACCGACAGGCTTCGGCCCAGCATTTT. Protein sequence: CAISEDRQASAQHF.